The 17 T cell receptor beta chains below were found in one sample sequenced in a study of regulatory T cells in long-lasting Graves disease. Specified time point: persistent/refractory GD, antithyroid drugs over 5 years with positive TRAb. With RNA extracted from PBMCs as input, the TCR library was made. Construction of TCR beta libraries relied on iRepertoire HTBI primers and on Arm-PCR targeting CDR3 regions. TCRdb fed the multiplex PCR reads into MiXCR, producing one record per CDR3 protein. The top ten hold 29% of the sample, which has nearly 350,000 distinct CDR3 sequences, roughly a fifth seen once. The sample consisted of peripheral blood mononuclear cells (PBMCs), taken when the disease was refractory, from a patient treated with antithyroid drugs. The receptors originated from a female donor with Graves disease.

This sequence joins TRBV5-1 and TRBJ1-2, with 9 bases aligning to TRBD1. Germline CDR1 and CDR2: SGHRS and YFSETQ. The V gene end was trimmed by 0 bases and the J gene end by 7 bases; junction bases not matched to a gene: 4. The CDR3 is 14 residues long. The CDR3 spells CASSLEQGAFGYTF. The DNA for the CDR3 is TGCGCCAGCAGCTTGGAACAGGGGGCGTTTGGCTACACCTTC.

This clonotype was counted ten times or more. J is TRBJ2-7 and V is TRBV7-9; tentative D call: TRBD1 (6 bases). Between the trimmed V and J ends, which lost 4 bases and 6 bases, there was a span of 13 bases. The germline CDR1 and CDR2 sequences are SEHNR and FQNEAQ (reference sequence). This CDR3 comprises 13 residues. The chain's CDR3 is CASSSWAGVEQYF. The CDR3 DNA reads TGTGCCAGCAGCTCTTGGGCAGGGGTCGAGCAGTACTTC.

The sample holds many counts of this clonotype. The chain recombines TRBV12-3 or TRBV12-4 with TRBJ2-5; possibly TRBD2 for D (6 bases). CDR3 length: 13 residues. V was pared by 5 bases and J by 0 bases, with 7 bases between. The chain's CDR3 is CASSPGDQETQYF. CDR3 nucleotide sequence: TGTGCCAGCAGTCCGGGAGACCAAGAGACCCAGTACTTC.

This clonotype was seen ten or more times. Here the CDR3 reads CASSPGTGRVHSPLHF. The CDR3 bases are TGTGCCAGCAGCCCGGGGACGGGGAGGGTACATTCACCCCTCCACTTT. This sequence joins TRBV11-2 and TRBJ1-6; possible D gene TRBD1, 5 bases. V lost 5 bases to trimming and J lost 8 bases, with 19 bases between them. Germline CDR1 SGHAT, CDR2 FQNNGV. This CDR3 region has 16 residues.

The chain couples TRBV28 to TRBJ1-1, with D possibly matching TRBD1 (6 bases). The CDR3 sequence is 15 residues long. The V end lost 0 bases, the J end lost 1 base, and 9 bases lay between the germline ends. Per germline, CDR1 MDHEN and CDR2 SYDVKM. The CDR3 DNA follows: TGTGCCAGCAGTTTATGGGGGGGGGCGAACACTGAAGCTTTCTTT. It encodes CASSLWGGANTEAFF.

This clonotype came up many times. The V and J genes are TRBV30 and TRBJ2-7; D is ambiguous. The CDR3 is made up of 13 amino acids. CDR1 is GTSNPN, CDR2 SVGIG, per germline (reference sequence). Trimming cost V 2 bases and J 7 bases, with 15 bases left between them. The CDR3 region is CAWSLGSAVEQYF. For the CDR3, the DNA is TGTGCCTGGAGTCTAGGGTCGGCGGTGGAGCAGTACTTC.

A few counts support this clonotype. DNA of the CDR3: TGCGCCAGCAAGGCAGGCAGCTCCTACGAGCAGTACTTC. This sequence encodes CASKAGSSYEQYF. V and J are TRBV5-1 and TRBJ2-7; D not resolved. V was trimmed by 6 bases and J by 0 bases, leaving 10 bases between them. The CDR3 spans 13 residues. Germline assignment: CDR1 SGHRS and CDR2 YFSETQ.

This clonotype has ten or more counts. The V and J genes are TRBV12-3 or TRBV12-4 and TRBJ2-3; TRBD2 matches at 9 bases. After removal of 3 bases from V and 4 bases from J, the junction contained 14 bases not matched to a gene. The length of the CDR3 is 18 residues. The CDR3 nucleotides read TGTGCCAGCAGTTTGGGGTTGAGGTGGCGGGAGGGGGCAGATACGCAGTATTTT. This translates into CASSLGLRWREGADTQYF.

The V call is TRBV5-1, the J call TRBJ1-1, with 7 bases that match TRBD1. Trimming took 4 bases from V and 5 from J; bases not matched to a gene: 8. Germline V gene sequence: CDR1 SGHRS, CDR2 YFSETQ. The CDR3 extends over 14 amino acids. For the CDR3, the DNA is TGCGCCAGCAGCATTGGACAGGTCGAGACTGAAGCTTTCTTT. Protein: CASSIGQVETEAFF.

The chain carries TRBV6-2 or TRBV6-3 and TRBJ2-2, with a possible D match to TRBD1 (6 bases). The germline gives CDR1 MNHEY, CDR2 SVGEGT. V was clipped by 6 bases and J by 5 bases, with 13 bases between them. The CDR3 is 14 residues long. The CDR3 DNA reads as TGTGCCAGCAGATTCCACAGGGAGACCGGGGAGCTGTTTTTT. Protein: CASRFHRETGELFF.

V usage is TRBV20-1 and J usage is TRBJ2-5; 8 bases match TRBD2. Germline CDR1 DFQATT, CDR2 SNEGSKA (reference sequence). There are 15 residues in the CDR3. V was pared by 3 bases and J by 0 bases, with 6 bases of the junction left unmatched. This chain's CDR3 is CSASIWRGDQETQYF. CDR3 DNA: TGCAGTGCTAGTATCTGGCGGGGGGACCAAGAGACCCAGTACTTC.

The chain joins TRBV28 to TRBJ2-3, with 9 bases identical to TRBD2. CDR3 size: 15 residues. The V segment lost 3 bases and the J segment 4 bases; nucleotides outside the gene matches: 5. Per the germline V gene, CDR1 is MDHEN and CDR2 is SYDVKM. CDR3 loop: CASSLTRGGPDTQYF. Written as DNA, the CDR3 is TGTGCCAGCAGTTTGACGCGGGGGGGTCCAGATACGCAGTATTTT.

The genes are TRBV9 and TRBJ2-2; TRBD2 matches 10 bases. The V segment lost 4 bases and the J segment 5 bases; nucleotides outside the gene matches: 8. Germline V gene sequence: CDR1 SGDLS, CDR2 YYNGEE. The CDR3 spans 16 residues. CDR3 in amino acids: CASSLRLAGSTGELFF. The CDR3 DNA follows: TGTGCCAGCAGCTTGAGACTAGCGGGTTCTACCGGGGAGCTGTTTTTT.

The chain joins TRBV6-2 or TRBV6-3 to TRBJ1-4; 7 bases are a match to TRBD1. Unmatched junction bases numbered 8, after V lost 2 bases and J lost 8 bases. Germline CDR1 reads MNHEY; CDR2 reads SVGEGT. The CDR3 runs 15 residues. CDR3 sequence reads: CASSYVRTGWEKLFF. CDR3 in DNA: TGTGCCAGCAGTTACGTACGGACAGGTTGGGAAAAACTGTTTTTT.

The rearrangement joins TRBV27 to TRBJ1-4, with a possible D match to TRBD1 (5 bases). The CDR3 has 15 residues. Germline lookup yields CDR1 MNHEY and CDR2 SMNVEV (reference sequence). Between the trimmed V and J ends, which lost 5 bases and 0 bases, there was a span of 10 bases. The chain's CDR3 is CASSPRTTTNEKLFF. CDR3 coding DNA: TGTGCCAGCAGTCCCCGGACAACAACTAATGAAAAACTGTTTTTT.

V gene TRBV7-3 combines with J gene TRBJ2-2, with TRBD2 matching over 9 bases. Trimming at V came to 4 bases and at J to 5 bases, leaving 17 bases not matched to a gene. Germline CDR1 and CDR2: SGHTA and FQGTGA. This CDR3 has 19 amino acids. CDR3 nucleotides: TGTGCCAGCAGCTCCGGGATAGCGGGAGTTGTGGGGGGAACCGGGGAGCTGTTTTTT. This encodes CASSSGIAGVVGGTGELFF.

This clonotype was seen ten or more times. Compared with germline, one end of the junction differs, possibly owing to a read error. This chain joins TRBV13 and TRBJ2-7; 9 bases are shared with TRBD1. Germline loops: CDR1 PRHDT, CDR2 FYEKMQ (reference sequence). The CDR3 runs 14 residues. For the CDR3, the DNA is TGTGCCAGCAGCCTAGGGACAGGGACCTACGAGCAGTACTTC. As protein: CASSLGTGTYEQYF.